The 27 T cell receptor beta chains below come from one sample, sequenced in a study of shared clonotypes between healthy human individuals. Data came from immunoSEQ multiplex PCR; TCRdb stores just in-frame clones and leaves some out. The sample lists around 720,000 clones, about 80% seen once, with around 1.8% in the top ten. Material: memory CD4+ T cells sorted from blood. Subset specified: CD45RA-negative fraction. The receptor set was obtained from a woman aged 30 to 39 in good health.

The chain uses TRBV6-1 and TRBJ2-7; no definite D call. V gave up 5 bases and J gave up 0 bases, with 11 bases separating them. CDR3 length: 14 residues. Germline V lookup: CDR1 MNHNS, CDR2 SASEGT. CDR3 nucleotides: TGTGCCAGCAGTTCGACCGAAGCCTCCTACGAGCAGTACTTC. Protein product: CASSSTEASYEQYF.

Notes on this clone: The same CDR3 arises from other DNA sequences in this sample as well. This chain connects TRBV5-1 to TRBJ2-5; TRBD1 or TRBD2 may be the D gene (6 bases each). V was cut by 0 bases and J by 2 bases, with 11 bases left in between. CDR3 length equals 15 residues. CDR1 SGHRS and CDR2 YFSETQ come from the germline V gene. The CDR3 is CASSLALGGQETQYF. CDR3 bases: TGCGCCAGCAGCTTGGCGTTAGGGGGGCAAGAGACCCAGTACTTC.

V is TRBV7-2 and J is TRBJ2-5; 8 bases fit TRBD2. There are 16 residues in the CDR3. With V trimmed by 1 base and J by 5 bases, 9 bases remained unmatched. Per germline, CDR1 SGHTA and CDR2 FQGNSA. Here the CDR3 reads CASSLVSGGWQETQYF. The CDR3, as DNA: TGTGCCAGCAGCTTAGTCAGCGGGGGATGGCAGGAGACCCAGTACTTC.

The gene calls are TRBV27 and TRBJ2-1; D gene ambiguous. Trimming removed 2 bases from V and 9 bases from J, with 8 bases in between. This CDR3 has 12 residues. Germline-derived CDR1 and CDR2 are MNHEY and SMNVEV (reference sequence). The CDR3 sequence: CASSLLSGEQFF. CDR3 nucleotide sequence: TGTGCCAGCAGTTTACTCTCCGGTGAGCAGTTCTTC.

The chain joins TRBV29-1 to TRBJ1-1, with no clear D. Trimming pared 5 bases from V and 3 bases from J, leaving 7 bases between. The CDR3 covers 11 residues. CDR1 SQVTM and CDR2 ANQGSEA come from the germline V gene. Written as DNA, the CDR3 is TGCAGCGTTCGGGAGGACACTGAAGCTTTCTTT. It yields the protein CSVREDTEAFF.

The table lists this clone with many counts. This sequence joins TRBV14 and TRBJ1-4; possibly TRBD1 for D (5 bases). CDR1 SGHDN and CDR2 FVKESK come from the germline V gene. This CDR3 is 16 amino acids long. Trimming shortened V by 4 bases and J by 8 bases, and 20 bases separated the two germline ends. CDR3 coding DNA: TGTGCCAGCAGCCCGGCCGGAGGGGTTCCAGGGGAAAAACTGTTTTTT. This codes for CASSPAGGVPGEKLFF.

This clone was observed a few times. The rearrangement links TRBV7-2 to TRBJ1-1, with no clear D. The germline CDR1 and CDR2 sequences are SGHTA and FQGNSA. CDR3 length: 13 residues. The V end was cut by 1 base, the J end by 3 bases, with 6 bases between. Written as DNA, the CDR3 is TGTGCCAGCAGCTTAGACAGATACACTGAAGCTTTCTTT. Protein: CASSLDRYTEAFF.

This clone appeared many times. This sequence joins TRBV10-2 and TRBJ1-5; unclear D gene. Trimming removed 2 bases from V and 1 base from J, with 9 bases in between. The CDR3 is 15 amino acids. Germline CDR1 reads WSHSY; CDR2 reads SAAADI. The chain's CDR3 is CASSEGYMSNQPQHF. Written as DNA, the CDR3 is TGCGCCAGCAGTGAGGGGTATATGAGCAATCAGCCCCAGCATTTT.

The V gene is TRBV5-1, the J gene TRBJ2-1, with D unresolved. V was cut by 5 bases and J by 6 bases, with 3 bases left in between. Germline V gives CDR1 SGHRS, CDR2 YFSETQ. There are 10 residues in the CDR3. In DNA, the CDR3 is TGCGCCAGCAGGATCAATGAGCAGTTCTTC. As protein: CASRINEQFF.

In its sample, this clone was seen many times. Other DNA sequences in this specimen translate into the identical CDR3. The CDR3 region has the DNA TGTGCCAGCACCCGGACAGGGGGCTATCAGCCCCAGCATTTT. This sequence encodes CASTRTGGYQPQHF. V and J are TRBV2 and TRBJ1-5; 11 bases match TRBD1. The CDR3 contains 14 residues. The trim removed 7 bases at V and 5 bases at J, leaving 4 bases unmatched. CDR1 is SNHLY, CDR2 FYNNEI, per germline.

This clone was recorded only once. The genes are TRBV27 and TRBJ1-4; tentative D call: TRBD1 (5 bases). Germline loops: CDR1 MNHEY, CDR2 SMNVEV (reference sequence). This CDR3 is built from 13 residues. The V and J ends lost 3 bases and 5 bases respectively, with 7 bases between them. DNA of the CDR3: TGTGCCAGCAGTTTCAGGGAAAATGAAAAACTGTTTTTT. It encodes CASSFRENEKLFF.

The V and J genes are TRBV19 and TRBJ2-1; 9 nucleotides align to TRBD2. CDR1 and CDR2 from the germline V gene are LNHDA and SQIVND (reference sequence). The CDR3 is 14 residues long. Unmatched junction bases numbered 2, after V lost 7 bases and J lost 1 base. In nucleotides, the CDR3 is TGTGCCAGTACCGCGGGAGGGTCCTACAATGAGCAGTTCTTC. Protein product: CASTAGGSYNEQFF.

Concerning this clone itself: A single base is all that separates this from a far larger clone, so a read error is likely. The identical CDR3 is also encoded by other nucleotide sequences in the sample. The V and J genes are TRBV5-1 and TRBJ1-3, with 7 bases that match TRBD1. V gave up 4 bases and J gave up 2 bases; unmatched junction bases: 3. The CDR3 totals 14 residues. CDR1 and CDR2 from the germline V gene are SGHRS and YFSETQ. The CDR3 spells CASSAGTAGNTIYF. The CDR3 region has the DNA TGCGCCAGCAGCGCGGGGACAGCTGGAAACACCATATATTTT. Combining the CDR3 with reference TRBV5-1 and TRBJ1-3 gives the whole variable domain KAGVTQTPRYLIKTRGQQVTLSCSPISGHRSVSWYQQTPGQGLQFLFEYFSETQRNKGNFPGRFSGRQFSNSRSEMNVSTLELGDSALYLCASSAGTAGNTIYFGEGSWLTVV.

In this sample, this clone turned up once. This chain joins TRBV19 and TRBJ2-6, with 9 bases matching TRBD1. Germline V gene sequence: CDR1 LNHDA, CDR2 SQIVND (reference sequence). After removal of 3 bases from V and 0 bases from J, the junction contained 12 bases not matched to a gene. The CDR3 loop spans 20 amino acids. CDR3 in amino acids: CASSIAGQGRTTSGANVLTF. DNA for the CDR3: TGTGCCAGTAGTATTGCGGGACAGGGTCGGACGACCTCTGGGGCCAACGTCCTGACTTTC.

The genes are TRBV2 and TRBJ1-5, with no clear D. Trimming shortened V by 1 base and J by 3 bases, and 4 bases separated the two germline ends. The CDR3 totals 13 residues. CDR1 is SNHLY and CDR2 is FYNNEI in the germline V gene. In DNA, the CDR3 is TGTGCCAGCAGTGAAGAATACAATCAGCCCCAGCATTTT. It is translated as CASSEEYNQPQHF.

This chain links TRBV5-1 with TRBJ2-7; the D call may be TRBD1 or TRBD2 (5 bases each). The V gene lost 6 bases and the J gene lost 4 bases, with 41 bases spanning the gap. Germline values: CDR1 SGHRS, CDR2 YFSETQ. This CDR3 contains 22 residues. Here the CDR3 reads CASNIWDLGLILGVRAAYEQYF. The CDR3 nucleotides are TGCGCCAGCAACATTTGGGATCTCGGCTTAATATTAGGGGTCAGAGCGGCATACGAGCAGTACTTC.

V is TRBV27 and J is TRBJ2-3, with 11 nucleotides matching TRBD1. Germline CDR1 and CDR2: MNHEY and SMNVEV (reference sequence). This CDR3 spans 19 amino acids. Trimming took 3 bases from V and 7 from J; bases not matched to a gene: 18. The CDR3 DNA follows: TGTGCCAGCAGTTTGAAGGGGACAGGGGGATCCCCTTCGAAATATACGCAGTATTTT. Encoded protein: CASSLKGTGGSPSKYTQYF.

The chain joins TRBV5-8 to TRBJ2-4; D is perhaps TRBD1 or TRBD2 (5 bases each). Germline lookup yields CDR1 SGHTS and CDR2 YDEGEE. The length of the CDR3 is 17 residues. V lost 2 bases and J 3 bases, leaving 18 bases between the germline ends. This CDR3 is CASSFFVGEWGKNIQYF. Here the CDR3 DNA reads TGTGCCAGCAGCTTCTTCGTGGGGGAGTGGGGCAAAAACATTCAGTACTTC.

This clone came up a few times. The rearrangement joins TRBV11-1 to TRBJ1-1; no clear D gene. V lost 5 bases, J lost 3 bases, and 16 bases lay in between. The CDR3 loop spans 15 amino acids. Germline V CDR1 and CDR2: SGHAT, FQDESV (reference sequence). The DNA of the CDR3 is TGTGCCAGCAGCCCACAAAGGGTGGGGTACACTGAAGCTTTCTTT. Translating it yields CASSPQRVGYTEAFF.

V gene TRBV14 combines with J gene TRBJ1-3, with D maybe TRBD1 (5 bases). V was cut by 1 base and J by 3 bases, with 10 bases left in between. Germline-derived CDR1 and CDR2 are SGHDN and FVKESK. The CDR3 is 15 amino acids. The CDR3 loop is CASSQVGRGGNTIYF. In DNA form, the CDR3 reads TGTGCCAGCAGCCAAGTCGGAAGGGGTGGAAACACCATATATTTT.

In DNA, the CDR3 is TGTGCCAGCAGTACCTCTTGGAGCGGGAGTAACGAGCAGTACTTC. Translating gives CASSTSWSGSNEQYF. The chain employs TRBV6-5 and TRBJ2-7; TRBD2 aligns across 8 bases. This CDR3 has 15 residues. With 5 bases clipped from V and 5 bases from J, the junction kept 11 bases outside the gene matches. Germline CDR1 MNHEY, CDR2 SVGAGI.

V usage is TRBV2 and J usage is TRBJ2-5; maybe TRBD2 (5 bases). Germline-derived CDR1 and CDR2 are SNHLY and FYNNEI. This CDR3 is built from 14 residues. V lost 1 base and J lost 7, with 13 bases in between. CDR3 nucleotide sequence: TGTGCCAGCAGTGAAGGGCTAGCAATGGGGACCCAGTACTTC. Translation gives CASSEGLAMGTQYF.

This chain uses TRBV5-1 with TRBJ1-1; TRBD1 might be the D (6 bases). The ends were cut back, 0 bases at V and 4 bases at J, with 10 bases in the middle. CDR1 is SGHRS, CDR2 YFSETQ, per germline. This CDR3 comprises 14 residues. The CDR3, as DNA: TGCGCCAGCAGCTTGGCTGGCAGGGGCACTGAAGCTTTCTTT. This sequence encodes CASSLAGRGTEAFF.

The rearrangement joins TRBV28 to TRBJ1-3; no definite D call. Germline CDR1 is MDHEN and CDR2 is SYDVKM. V lost 2 bases to trimming and J lost 8 bases, with 10 bases between them. This CDR3 region has 13 residues. The CDR3 bases are TGTGCCAGCAGTTTAATTACGGGAGACACCATATATTTT. This codes for CASSLITGDTIYF.

The gene calls are TRBV7-2 and TRBJ2-1; 10 bases are shared with TRBD1. This CDR3 region has 15 residues. The V and J ends lost 5 bases and 7 bases, in that order; junction bases with no gene match: 8. CDR1 and CDR2 (germline): SGHTA, FQGNSA. The CDR3: CASSPRQGARNEQFF. The DNA for the CDR3 is TGTGCCAGCAGCCCAAGACAGGGGGCAAGGAATGAGCAGTTCTTC.

This clone appeared a single time. The J gene is TRBJ1-4, the V gene TRBV6-1; TRBD1 matches at 8 bases. This CDR3 contains 15 residues. Looked up from germline, CDR1 is MNHNS and CDR2 is SASEGT. After removal of 4 bases from V and 7 bases from J, the junction contained 8 bases not matched to a gene. The CDR3 bases are TGTGCCAGCAGTGGCGGCGGACAGGGTGGTGAAAAACTGTTTTTT. The encoded protein is CASSGGGQGGEKLFF.

CDR3 region: CASSYSWGGGQETQYF. The DNA for the CDR3 is TGTGCCAGCAGTTACTCTTGGGGAGGTGGCCAAGAGACCCAGTACTTC. This chain links TRBV6-6 with TRBJ2-5, with a possible D match to TRBD2 (6 bases). V dropped 0 bases and J dropped 1 base, with 12 bases sitting between them. Germline V gene lookup returns CDR1 MNHNY and CDR2 SVGAGI (reference sequence). The CDR3 contains 16 residues.